Reported below is one T cell receptor (beta chain). Its antigen is unknown. The sample comes from a study of T-cell reconstitution after alpha-beta-depleted transplantation in children. Unique molecular identifiers tagged the TCRbeta library. TCRdb called the PCR reads again in MiXCR, with one record for every CDR3 protein. The sample carries hundreds of thousands of distinct CDR3 sequences, about 12% recorded once. Study-level results: Expanded graft clones, several hundred of them, were reportedly the source of alpha-beta T cells about two months after transplant.

This CDR3 has 14 residues. With 4 bases removed from V and 4 bases from J, the gap between germline ends came to 14 bases. CDR1 is DFQATT, CDR2 SNEGSKA, per germline (reference sequence). Sequenced material: PBMCs, taken before TCRalphabeta/CD19-depleted stem cell transplant. The sequence derives from a girl aged 2-15 years with congenital amegakaryocytic thrombocytopenia, due to receive a stem cell transplant. V usage is TRBV20-1 and J usage is TRBJ1-3, with D unclear. The CDR3 loop reads CSATHPSGGNTIYF. In nucleotides, the CDR3 is TGCAGTGCTACCCACCCGTCGGGGGGAAACACCATATATTTT.